The entry below gives a single T cell receptor (beta chain) sequence along with its context. Its target is not known. The repertoire was sequenced with immunoSEQ multiplex PCR; TCRdb's copy has only in-frame clones and lacks some. The repertoire includes some 2.4 million clones, under 95% of them detected once, and roughly 0.39% sits in the top ten. These data are taken from a study of shared clonotypes between healthy human individuals. On the study more broadly: The study enrolled a couple of women and three men aged 18 to 49. Broader study findings: A generally larger estimated richness was seen in naive subsets than in memory subsets. The researchers took only blood, and tissue repertoires probably look different. A reduction in generation probabilities was seen for non-shared clonotypes relative to those shared by all four donors.

Germline V gene data show CDR1 as SQVTM and CDR2 as ANQGSEA. The CDR3 totals 14 residues. V lost 5 bases, J lost 2 bases, and 16 bases lay in between. The chain uses TRBV29-1 and TRBJ2-7; D is perhaps TRBD1 (6 bases). The sample was naive CD4+ T cells from PBMCs. The sample's subset: CD45RA+ positively selected. This receptor was taken from a man younger than 35 in good health. Some clones in this sample may be carry-over from other donors' samples. DNA for the CDR3: TGCAGCGTTCAAGGGACACTGAACCCCTACGAGCAGTACTTC. It translates to CSVQGTLNPYEQYF.